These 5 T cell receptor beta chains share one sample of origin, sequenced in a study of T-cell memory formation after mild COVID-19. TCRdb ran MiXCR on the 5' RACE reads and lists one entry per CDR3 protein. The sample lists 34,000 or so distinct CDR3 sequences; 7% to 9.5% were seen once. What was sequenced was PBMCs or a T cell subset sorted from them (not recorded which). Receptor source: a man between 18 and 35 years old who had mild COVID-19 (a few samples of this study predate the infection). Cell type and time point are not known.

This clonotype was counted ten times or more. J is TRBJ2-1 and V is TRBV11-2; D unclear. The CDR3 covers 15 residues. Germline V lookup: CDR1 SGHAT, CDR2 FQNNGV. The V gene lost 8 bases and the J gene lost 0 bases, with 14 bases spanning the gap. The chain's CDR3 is CASASDPSSYNEQFF. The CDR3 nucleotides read TGTGCCAGCGCCTCTGACCCGTCCTCCTACAATGAGCAGTTCTTC.

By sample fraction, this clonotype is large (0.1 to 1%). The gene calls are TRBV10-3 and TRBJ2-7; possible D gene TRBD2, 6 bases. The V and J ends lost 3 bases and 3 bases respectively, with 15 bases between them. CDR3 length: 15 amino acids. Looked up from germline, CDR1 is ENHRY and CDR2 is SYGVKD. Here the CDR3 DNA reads TGTGCCATCAGTGACCCGGGACTTCCTAACTACGAGCAGTACTTC. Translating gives CAISDPGLPNYEQYF.

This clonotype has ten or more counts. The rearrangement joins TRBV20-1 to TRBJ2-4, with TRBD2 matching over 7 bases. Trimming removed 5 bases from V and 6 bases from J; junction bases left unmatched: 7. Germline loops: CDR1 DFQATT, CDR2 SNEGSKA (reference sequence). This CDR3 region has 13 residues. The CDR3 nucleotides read TGCAGTGCTCCCTTAGCGGGTTCAAACATTCAGTACTTC. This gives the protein CSAPLAGSNIQYF.

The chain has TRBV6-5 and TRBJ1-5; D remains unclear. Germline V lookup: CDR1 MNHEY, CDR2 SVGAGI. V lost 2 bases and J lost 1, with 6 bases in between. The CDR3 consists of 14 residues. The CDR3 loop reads CASSYGVSNQPQHF. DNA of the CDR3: TGTGCCAGCAGTTACGGGGTAAGCAATCAGCCCCAGCATTTT.

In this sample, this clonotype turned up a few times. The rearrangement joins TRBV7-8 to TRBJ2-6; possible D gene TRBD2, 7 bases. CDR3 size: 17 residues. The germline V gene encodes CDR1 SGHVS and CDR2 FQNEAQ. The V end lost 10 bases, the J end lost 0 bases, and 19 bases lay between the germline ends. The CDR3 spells CATVGGRTLSGANVLTF. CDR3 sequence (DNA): TGTGCCACAGTGGGGGGGCGGACCCTCTCTGGGGCCAACGTCCTGACTTTC.